The 25 T cell receptor beta chains presented below share a single source sample, sequenced in a study of T cells after yellow fever vaccination. TCRdb re-derived calls from the 5' RACE reads in MiXCR, one entry per CDR3 protein. In the table there are 250,000 to 350,000 distinct CDR3 sequences, 8.5% to 10% of which are singletons. This specimen was CD4+ T cells sorted from PBMCs, taken 5 days after the yellow fever booster vaccination. These receptors were obtained from a young man who received the YFV17D yellow fever vaccine.

The CDR3 sequence: CASSLLRVYGYTF. The DNA of the CDR3 is TGTGCCAGCAGCCTACTAAGGGTCTATGGCTACACCTTC. The chain couples TRBV12-3 or TRBV12-4 to TRBJ1-2; no reliable D call. The CDR3 spans 13 residues. Trimming took 6 bases from V and 4 from J, leaving 12 bases between them.

This clonotype was picked up a small number of times. V is TRBV11-2 and J is TRBJ2-2, with D possibly matching TRBD1 (6 bases). Germline loops: CDR1 SGHAT, CDR2 FQNNGV. Trimming removed 5 bases at V and 6 bases at J, with 31 bases between. CDR3 length: 20 residues. For the CDR3, the DNA is TGTGCCAGCAGCCCCGACGTAAGAGGATCTGGGGGCCTTGATGCCGGGGAGCTGTTTTTT. It codes for CASSPDVRGSGGLDAGELFF.

Notes on this clonotype: This may arise from a read error, as a much more abundant clone is one base away. The V and J genes are TRBV5-1 and TRBJ2-5; perhaps TRBD2 as D (5 bases). CDR3 length: 14 residues. Trimming shortened V by 3 bases and J by 1 base, and 10 bases separated the two germline ends. In germline, CDR1 is SGHRS, CDR2 YFSETQ. The CDR3 sequence is CASSSQRTQETQYF. In nucleotides, the CDR3 is TGCGCCAGCAGCTCACAGCGGACCCAAGAGACCCAGTACTTC.

This clonotype was counted between two and nine times. The CDR3, as DNA: TGCAGCGCCGCCCCGACAGGGAGGCTATACGAGCAGTTCTTC. Encoded protein: CSAAPTGRLYEQFF. The rearrangement joins TRBV29-1 to TRBJ2-1; TRBD1 is a possible D gene (7 bases). The CDR3 is made up of 14 amino acids. V was clipped by 7 bases and J by 10 bases, with 23 bases between them. The germline V gene has CDR1 SQVTM and CDR2 ANQGSEA.

This clonotype was seen repeatedly, ten times or more. CDR3 sequence: CASTWGFINEQFF. The CDR3 DNA follows: TGTGCCAGCACCTGGGGGTTTATCAATGAGCAGTTCTTC. The J gene is TRBJ2-1, the V gene TRBV28; the D gene could be TRBD1 or TRBD2 (5 bases each). The germline gives CDR1 MDHEN, CDR2 SYDVKM. V was shortened by 7 bases and J by 6 bases, with 13 bases between the two germline ends. CDR3 length: 13 amino acids. Complete variable domain (other parts from reference TRBV28 and TRBJ2-1): DVKVTQSSRYLVKRTGEKVFLECVQDMDHENMFWYRQDPGLGLRLIYFSYDVKMKEKGDIPEGYSVSREKKERFSLILESASTNQTSMYLCASTWGFINEQFFGPGTRLTVL.

This clonotype showed up just a few times. This rearrangement joins TRBV6-2 or TRBV6-3 to TRBJ2-5; 9 bases map to TRBD2. V lost 4 bases to trimming and J lost 4 bases; unmatched junction nucleotides: 7. The CDR3 is 15 residues long. The germline V gene has CDR1 MNHEY and CDR2 SVGEGT. The CDR3 here is CASSSNSGGGETQYF. The CDR3 region has the DNA TGTGCCAGCAGTTCCAATAGCGGGGGCGGAGAGACCCAGTACTTC.

This clonotype occurred many times. The chain joins TRBV29-1 to TRBJ2-2, with D perhaps assigned TRBD1 or TRBD2 (5 bases each). The CDR3 spans 13 residues. V lost 7 bases, J lost 4 bases, and 13 bases lay in between. From germline, CDR1 is SQVTM and CDR2 ANQGSEA. In DNA, the CDR3 is TGCAGCGGAGGGGTAGGGCTCACCGGGGAGCTGTTTTTT. This codes for CSGGVGLTGELFF.

The genes are TRBV6-5 and TRBJ1-1, with a weak D call TRBD1 (6 bases). The V end was cut by 7 bases, the J end by 1 base, with 13 bases between. This CDR3 has 14 amino acids. Germline V gene data show CDR1 as MNHEY and CDR2 as SVGAGI. CDR3 region: CASMKSRGNTEAFF. CDR3 sequence (DNA): TGTGCCAGCATGAAGAGCAGGGGGAACACTGAAGCTTTCTTT.

The chain uses TRBV25-1 and TRBJ2-1; 10 positions agree with TRBD2. This CDR3 spans 14 amino acids. CDR1 and CDR2 (germline): MGHDK, SYGVNS. J lost 6 bases, V lost 5 bases, and 4 bases had no gene match. In DNA form, the CDR3 reads TGTGCCAGCAGTAACCGGACTAGCGGCAATGAGCAGTTCTTC. It encodes CASSNRTSGNEQFF.

This clonotype was recorded many times. The chain combines TRBV18 with TRBJ2-1; 7 bases fit TRBD1. Germline lookup yields CDR1 KGHSH and CDR2 LQKENI. V was clipped by 4 bases and J by 9 bases; unmatched bases: 6. The CDR3 loop spans 13 amino acids. The CDR3 here is CASSRDRASEQFF. The CDR3 nucleotides read TGTGCCAGCTCACGGGACAGAGCGAGTGAGCAGTTCTTC.

This clonotype has only a few counts. The rearrangement uses TRBV20-1 and TRBJ2-1; 8 positions agree with TRBD2. V dropped 5 bases and J dropped 3; count of bases not matched to a gene: 9. The CDR3 has 15 residues. Germline CDR1 DFQATT, CDR2 SNEGSKA (reference sequence). The CDR3 region is CSALRRGAGYNEQFF. The CDR3 nucleotides are TGCAGTGCTTTAAGGCGGGGGGCCGGCTACAATGAGCAGTTCTTC.

This clonotype has a count of ten or more. J is TRBJ2-6 and V is TRBV27; TRBD2 matches 7 bases. Germline CDR1 and CDR2: MNHEY and SMNVEV (reference sequence). There are 19 residues in the CDR3. V trimming: 8 bases; J trimming: 0 bases; junction bases outside the gene matches: 16. CDR3 DNA sequence: TGTGCCAGCGTCGAGTGGGGAGGGAGCCTTAGCTCTGGGGCCAACGTCCTGACTTTC. As protein: CASVEWGGSLSSGANVLTF.

This clonotype was seen many times. The chain recombines TRBV6-2 or TRBV6-3 with TRBJ1-1; D remains ambiguous. The V gene's germline CDR1 is MNHEY and CDR2 SVGEGT. Trimming shortened V by 4 bases and J by 1 base, and 13 bases separated the two germline ends. This CDR3 contains 15 residues. The CDR3 DNA follows: TGTGCCAGCAGTTTCAATGGTTTAGGGAACACTGAAGCTTTCTTT. This codes for CASSFNGLGNTEAFF.

This chain uses TRBV6-6 with TRBJ2-7; 10 positions agree with TRBD1. The germline CDR1 and CDR2 sequences are MNHNY and SVGAGI (reference sequence). This CDR3 has 15 residues. V lost 6 bases to trimming and J lost 4 bases; unmatched junction nucleotides: 9. CDR3 amino acids: CASSEPGQGKYEQYV. The CDR3 DNA reads as TGTGCCAGCAGCGAACCGGGACAGGGGAAATACGAGCAGTACGTC.

The V gene is TRBV21-1, the J gene TRBJ1-5; TRBD1, as called in the table, went unchecked against the DNA. TRBV21-1 is a pseudogene segment. This CDR3 is 16 amino acids long. The CDR3 bases are TGTGCCAGCAGCTTACACCGGGACAGGGGTAATCAGCCCCAGCATTTT. Translated, it gives CASSLHRDRGNQPQHF.

This clonotype was counted between two and nine times. The chain couples TRBV19 to TRBJ1-4; 9 bases fit TRBD1. V lost 9 bases and J lost 8; bases outside the gene matches: 1. The CDR3 has 11 residues. CDR1 and CDR2 (germline): LNHDA, SQIVND (reference sequence). The CDR3 protein is CASGTGEKLFF. Here the CDR3 DNA reads TGTGCCAGCGGGACAGGGGAAAAACTGTTTTTT.

This clonotype was seen only a few times. The chain employs TRBV6-2 or TRBV6-3 and TRBJ2-3, with D perhaps matching TRBD2 (5 bases). V was cut by 4 bases and J by 1 base, with 12 bases left in between. The CDR3 runs to 15 residues. CDR1 and CDR2 (germline): MNHEY, SVGEGT. The DNA of the CDR3 is TGTGCCAGCAGTTGGGAGAGGTCCGGCACAGATACGCAGTATTTT. Amino acid sequence: CASSWERSGTDTQYF.

This clonotype has just a few counts. The chain uses TRBV9 and TRBJ1-5; 7 nucleotides agree with TRBD1. The J segment lost 0 bases and the V segment lost 4 bases, leaving 7 bases of the junction unmatched. CDR1 is SGDLS and CDR2 is YYNGEE in the germline V gene. The CDR3 is 16 residues long. CDR3 amino acids: CASSPRGDSSNQPQHF. In nucleotides, the CDR3 is TGTGCCAGCAGCCCCCGAGGGGACAGTAGCAATCAGCCCCAGCATTTT.

In DNA form, the CDR3 reads TGTGCCAGCAGCAGATGGGGGGGACAGGGGGGTTCTGAAGCTTTCTTT. Amino acid sequence: CASSRWGGQGGSEAFF. J is TRBJ1-1 and V is TRBV5-4, with 11 nucleotides matching TRBD1. The CDR3 has 16 amino acids. The junction had 11 bases not matched to a gene; V was cut back by 4 bases and J by 6 bases. Per the germline V gene, CDR1 is SGHNT and CDR2 is YYREEE (reference sequence).

This chain connects TRBV7-9 to TRBJ1-2; 9 positions agree with TRBD1. Trimming removed 5 bases from V and 8 bases from J; junction bases left unmatched: 6. This CDR3 is built from 13 residues. Germline V lookup: CDR1 SEHNR, CDR2 FQNEAQ (reference sequence). The DNA for the CDR3 is TGTGCCAGCAGCATACAGGGGGCGCAAGGCTACACCTTC. Protein: CASSIQGAQGYTF.

This clonotype was found a few times. The chain couples TRBV18 to TRBJ2-7, with 9 bases aligning to TRBD1. The CDR3 spans 14 residues. From germline, CDR1 is KGHSH and CDR2 LQKENI. V shed 3 bases and J 6 bases; nucleotides not matched to a gene: 6. The CDR3 nucleotides are TGTGCCAGCTCACCCGGGGGACAGGGTGTCGAGCAGTACGTC. This gives the protein CASSPGGQGVEQYV.

This clonotype appeared many times. V usage is TRBV5-6 and J usage is TRBJ2-3; D call uncertain. In germline, CDR1 is SGHDT, CDR2 YYEEEE. The length of the CDR3 is 14 residues. V was clipped by 2 bases and J by 5 bases, with 12 bases between them. The CDR3 loop reads CASSFSSSGDTQYF. CDR3 DNA: TGTGCCAGCAGCTTTAGTTCGAGTGGAGATACGCAGTATTTT.

The chain recombines TRBV27 with TRBJ1-4, with 8 positions matching TRBD1. V trimming: 6 bases; J trimming: 8 bases; junction bases outside the gene matches: 11. Per the germline V gene, CDR1 is MNHEY and CDR2 is SMNVEV (reference sequence). The CDR3 is made up of 15 amino acids. CDR3: CASSPTGQVYEKLFF. DNA for the CDR3: TGTGCCAGCAGCCCGACGGGACAGGTGTACGAAAAACTGTTTTTT.

This clonotype was recorded a few times. The chain combines TRBV5-1 with TRBJ2-2, with 8 bases identical to TRBD1. Germline CDR1 SGHRS, CDR2 YFSETQ. This CDR3 is built from 15 residues. Trimming cost V 9 bases and J 2 bases; bases outside gene matches: 9. The CDR3 DNA reads TGCGCCACAGAGCGGACAGGGACAAACACCGGGGAGCTGTTTTTT. This encodes CATERTGTNTGELFF.

The chain is built from TRBV10-3 and TRBJ2-6, with TRBD2 matching over 12 bases. V dropped 0 bases and J dropped 0; count of bases not matched to a gene: 6. CDR1 and CDR2 (germline): ENHRY, SYGVKD. There are 20 residues in the CDR3. The CDR3 nucleotides are TGTGCCATCAGTGAGTCTCGGGGACTAGCGGGCGACTCTGGGGCCAACGTCCTGACTTTC. The encoded protein is CAISESRGLAGDSGANVLTF.